This T cell receptor (beta chain) was recorded in a study of type 1 and type 2 diabetes patients (dated by TCRdb to the mid-2010s). About the study as a whole: Recruited in China, the cohort was made up of nine type 1 diabetes patients, a few type 2 diabetes patients and about six nondiabetic controls. The study profiled TCRbeta repertoires by high-throughput sequencing to compare type 1 diabetes, type 2 diabetes and nondiabetic individuals. V gene usage was similar between approximately 20-cycle and 25-cycle amplification, suggesting similar primer efficiencies and random PCR bias. A total of 15 million to 20 million paired-end reads was generated across the whole study. Type 2 diabetes patients were included as a disease comparison group for the type 1 diabetes patients. Across the study, CD4+ and CD8+ T cells were positively selected from PBMCs by means of CD4 or CD8 MicroBeads on MACS columns. TCRbeta libraries were sequenced paired-end on Illumina HiSeq 2000 or MiSeq instruments. The paper's findings and limits, for the study overall: Type 2 diabetes repertoires showed high diversity, significantly greater than type 1 diabetes repertoires in both CD4+ and CD8+ T cells. Few highly-expanded CD4+ clones, median one, were found in type 2 diabetes patients, accounting for a median about 4.2% of reads. Type 2 diabetes and control samples had highly correlated V and J gene usage patterns, with an average between-sample correlation of roughly 0.97. Only a limited number of T2D and control samples were sequenced, so some T1D-only HECs might also appear in more T2D or control samples. The study groups were not matched for age and gender, which could possibly have biased interpretation.

For sequencing, an Illumina MiSeq was employed. TCRbeta CDR3 amplification used genomic DNA from the sorted T cell subsets as template. Multiplex PCR with 30 forward and 13 reverse primers amplified the TCRbeta CDR3 region. AMPure XP beads were used to purify the PCR products, after which a second approximately 26-cycle PCR added indices and adaptors. Before sequencing, libraries were gel-purified with the QIAquick Gel Extraction Kit. As for the original processing: FLASH was used to merge the paired-end reads, and IgBLAST was used to align the reads to IMGT V, D and J germline references. Reads with below 70% alignment identity to germline references were discarded, leaving about 12 million reads study-wide. CDR3 boundaries, reading frame and productivity were assigned following IMGT definitions. Clones at or above 1% of reads were defined as highly-expanded clones, and diversity was measured by normalized Shannon entropy. Group differences in Shannon entropy were tested with unpaired two-tailed t-tests. TCRdb cleaned the public reads at Q25 with fastp, built clones with MiXCR and kept in-frame beta chains. Entries that share a CDR3 protein sequence are merged under the most common genes and DNA. These V and J calls are TCRdb output, not the study's own analysis. The sample table records 250,000 or so distinct CDR3 sequences; roughly 48% of these occur just once. The ten largest clones add up to roughly 15% of the sample.

From its cysteine to its phenylalanine, the CDR3 spans 14 amino acids. Of the read, only the CDR3 DNA is kept; its 42 bases are in frame from base 1. The germline V gene provides CDR1 MDHEN and CDR2 SYDVKM. V is pared back by 7 bases and J by 5 bases, with 15 bases lying between the germline termini. Every diabetic patient fulfilled standard classification criteria for type 1 or type 2 diabetes, and glucose and C-peptide were measured using WHO-recommended methods. Donors with other autoimmune diseases or infections within the previous four weeks were excluded. Approximately 9 milliliters of peripheral blood were collected from each participant. PBMCs were isolated with LymphoPrep density separation. Concerning this clonotype itself: Its antigen is currently not known. No quality values exist for individual bases; no much larger clone is one base distant.

Sequencing was performed on peripheral blood mononuclear cells (PBMCs). Recombination linked TRBV28 to TRBJ2-1, with the D gene not clear enough to name. This clonotype originated in a man younger than 30 with type 2 diabetes. CDR3 loop: CASNLLSPHNEQFF. The nucleotide sequence reads TGTGCCAGCAACCTACTTTCCCCCCACAATGAGCAGTTCTTC.